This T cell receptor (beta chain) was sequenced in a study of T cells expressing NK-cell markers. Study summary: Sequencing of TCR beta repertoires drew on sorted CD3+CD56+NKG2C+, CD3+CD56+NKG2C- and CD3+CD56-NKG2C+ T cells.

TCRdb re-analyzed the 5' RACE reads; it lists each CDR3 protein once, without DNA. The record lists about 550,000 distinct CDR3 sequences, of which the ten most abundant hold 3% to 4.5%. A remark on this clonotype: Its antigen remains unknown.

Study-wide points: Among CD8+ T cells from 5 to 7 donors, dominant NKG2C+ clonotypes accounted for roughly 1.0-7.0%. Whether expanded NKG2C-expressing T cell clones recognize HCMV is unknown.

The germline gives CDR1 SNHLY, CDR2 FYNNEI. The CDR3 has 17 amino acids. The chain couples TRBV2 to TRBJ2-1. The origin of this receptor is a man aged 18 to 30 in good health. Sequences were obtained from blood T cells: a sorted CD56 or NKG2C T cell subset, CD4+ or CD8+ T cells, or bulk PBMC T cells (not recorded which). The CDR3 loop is CASSVILPMLSYNEQFF.